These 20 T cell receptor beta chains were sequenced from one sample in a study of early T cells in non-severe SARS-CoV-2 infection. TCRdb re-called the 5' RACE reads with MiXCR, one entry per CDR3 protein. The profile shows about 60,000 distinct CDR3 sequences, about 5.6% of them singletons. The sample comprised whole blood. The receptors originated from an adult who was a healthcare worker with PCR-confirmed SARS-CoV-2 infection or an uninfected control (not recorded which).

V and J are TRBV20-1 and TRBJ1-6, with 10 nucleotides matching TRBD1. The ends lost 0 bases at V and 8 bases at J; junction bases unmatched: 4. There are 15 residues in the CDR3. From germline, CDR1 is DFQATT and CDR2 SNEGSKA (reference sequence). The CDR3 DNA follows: TGCAGTGCTAGAGATCCGGGACAGGGGCATTCACCCCTCCACTTT. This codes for CSARDPGQGHSPLHF.

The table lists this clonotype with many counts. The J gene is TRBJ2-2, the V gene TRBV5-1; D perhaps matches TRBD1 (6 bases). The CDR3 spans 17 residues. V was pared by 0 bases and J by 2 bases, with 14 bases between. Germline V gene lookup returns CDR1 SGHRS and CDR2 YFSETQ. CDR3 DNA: TGCGCCAGCAGCTTGGAGGGGGTTCTCCTCAACACCGGGGAGCTGTTTTTT. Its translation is CASSLEGVLLNTGELFF.

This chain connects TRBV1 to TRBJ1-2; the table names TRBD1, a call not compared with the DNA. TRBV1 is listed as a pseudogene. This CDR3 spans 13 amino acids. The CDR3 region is CTSSRPGSYGYTF. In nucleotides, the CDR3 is TGCACCAGCAGCCGCCCCGGGAGCTATGGCTACACCTTC.

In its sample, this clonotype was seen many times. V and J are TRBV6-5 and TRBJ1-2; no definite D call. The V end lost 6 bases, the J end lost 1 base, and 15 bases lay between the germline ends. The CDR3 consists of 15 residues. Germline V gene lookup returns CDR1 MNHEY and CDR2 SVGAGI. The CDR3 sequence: CASSARPLFNYGYTF. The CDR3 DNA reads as TGTGCCAGCAGCGCTCGACCGTTATTTAACTATGGCTACACCTTC.

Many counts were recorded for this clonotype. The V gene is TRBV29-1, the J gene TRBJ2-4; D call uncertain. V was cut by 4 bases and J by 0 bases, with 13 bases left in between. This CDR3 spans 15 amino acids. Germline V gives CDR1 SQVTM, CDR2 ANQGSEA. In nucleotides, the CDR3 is TGCAGCGTTGGGACCCCCGGTCTAGCCAAAAACATTCAGTACTTC. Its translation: CSVGTPGLAKNIQYF.

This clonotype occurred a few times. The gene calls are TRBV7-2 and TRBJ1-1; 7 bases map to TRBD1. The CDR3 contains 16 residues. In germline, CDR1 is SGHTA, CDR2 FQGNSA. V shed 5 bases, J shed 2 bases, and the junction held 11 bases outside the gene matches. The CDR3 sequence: CASSRSGTVTNTEAFF. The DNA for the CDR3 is TGTGCCAGCAGCCGTTCCGGGACAGTTACCAACACTGAAGCTTTCTTT.

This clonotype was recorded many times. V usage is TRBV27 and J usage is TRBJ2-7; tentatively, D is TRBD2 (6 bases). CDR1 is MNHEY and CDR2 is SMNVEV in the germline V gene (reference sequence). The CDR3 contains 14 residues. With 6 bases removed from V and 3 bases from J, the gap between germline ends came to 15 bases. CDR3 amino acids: CASRPGTLHYEQYF. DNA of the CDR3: TGTGCCAGCAGGCCCGGGACTCTCCACTACGAGCAGTACTTC.

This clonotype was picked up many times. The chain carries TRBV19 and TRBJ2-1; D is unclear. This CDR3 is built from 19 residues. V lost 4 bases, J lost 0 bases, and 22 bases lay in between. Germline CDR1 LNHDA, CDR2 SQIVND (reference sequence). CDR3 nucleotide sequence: TGTGCCAGTAGTAATTATGGTTCAGGTGCTCAGAGCTCCTACAATGAGCAGTTCTTC. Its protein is CASSNYGSGAQSSYNEQFF.

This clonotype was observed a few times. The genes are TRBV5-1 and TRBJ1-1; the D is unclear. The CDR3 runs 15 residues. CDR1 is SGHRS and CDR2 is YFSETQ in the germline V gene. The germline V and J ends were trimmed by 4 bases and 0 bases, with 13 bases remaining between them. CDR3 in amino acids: CASSEKRRMNTEAFF. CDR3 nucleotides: TGCGCCAGCAGCGAAAAGCGCAGGATGAACACTGAAGCTTTCTTT.

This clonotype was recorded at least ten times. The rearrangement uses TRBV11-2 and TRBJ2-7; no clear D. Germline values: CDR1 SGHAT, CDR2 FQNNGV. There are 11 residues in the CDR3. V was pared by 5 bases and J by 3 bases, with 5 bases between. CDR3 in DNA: TGTGCCAGCAGCCAGAACTACGAGCAGTACTTC. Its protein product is CASSQNYEQYF. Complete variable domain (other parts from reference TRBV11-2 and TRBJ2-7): EAGVAQSPRYKIIEKRQSVAFWCNPISGHATLYWYQQILGQGPKLLIQFQNNGVVDDSQLPKDRFSAERLKGVDSTLKIQPAKLEDSAVYLCASSQNYEQYFGPGTRLTVT.

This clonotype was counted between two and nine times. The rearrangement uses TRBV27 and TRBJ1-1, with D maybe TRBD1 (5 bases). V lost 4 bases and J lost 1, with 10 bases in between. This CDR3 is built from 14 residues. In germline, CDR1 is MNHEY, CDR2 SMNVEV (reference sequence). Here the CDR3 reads CASSYRGENTEAFF. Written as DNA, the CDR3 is TGTGCCAGCAGTTATAGGGGAGAGAACACTGAAGCTTTCTTT.

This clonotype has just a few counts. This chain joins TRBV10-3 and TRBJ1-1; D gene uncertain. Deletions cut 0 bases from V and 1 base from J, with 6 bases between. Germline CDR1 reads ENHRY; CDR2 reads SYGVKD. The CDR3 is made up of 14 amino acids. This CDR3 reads CAISESTGNTEAFF. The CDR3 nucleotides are TGTGCCATCAGTGAGTCGACTGGGAACACTGAAGCTTTCTTT.

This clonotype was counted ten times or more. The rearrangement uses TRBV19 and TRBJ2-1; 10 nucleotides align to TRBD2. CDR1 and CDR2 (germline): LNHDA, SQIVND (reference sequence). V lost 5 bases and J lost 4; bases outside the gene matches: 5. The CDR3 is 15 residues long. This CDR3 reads CASSASGSRYNEQFF. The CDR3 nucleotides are TGTGCCAGTAGTGCTAGCGGGAGCCGTTACAATGAGCAGTTCTTC.

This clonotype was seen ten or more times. The chain's CDR3 is CASSLQQGSTEAFF. For the CDR3, the DNA is TGCGCCAGCAGCTTACAACAGGGGAGCACTGAAGCTTTCTTT. This chain links TRBV5-1 with TRBJ1-1; 7 nucleotides line up with TRBD1. This CDR3 spans 14 amino acids. Germline lookup yields CDR1 SGHRS and CDR2 YFSETQ. The V and J ends lost 2 bases and 4 bases, in that order; junction bases with no gene match: 5.

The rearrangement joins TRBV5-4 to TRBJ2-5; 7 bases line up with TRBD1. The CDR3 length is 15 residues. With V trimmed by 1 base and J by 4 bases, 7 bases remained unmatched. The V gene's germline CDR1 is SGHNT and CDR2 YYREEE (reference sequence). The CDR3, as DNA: TGTGCCAGCAGCTTGCGACAGGGTTGGGGAGAGACCCAGTACTTC. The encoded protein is CASSLRQGWGETQYF.

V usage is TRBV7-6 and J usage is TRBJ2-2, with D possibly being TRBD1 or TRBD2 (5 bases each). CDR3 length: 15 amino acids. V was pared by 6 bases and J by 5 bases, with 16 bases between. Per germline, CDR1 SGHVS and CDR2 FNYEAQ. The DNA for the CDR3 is TGTGCCAGCAGTTTGCCTCGGGGCGGGACCGGGGAGCTGTTTTTT. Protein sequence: CASSLPRGGTGELFF.

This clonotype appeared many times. For the CDR3, the DNA is TGCAGCGTCCTTTGGGGGTATGAGCAGTTCTTC. This gives the protein CSVLWGYEQFF. The chain employs TRBV29-1 and TRBJ2-1, with D possibly being TRBD1 or TRBD2 (5 bases each). CDR1 is SQVTM, CDR2 ANQGSEA, per germline. CDR3 length equals 11 residues. Trimming left V 6 bases short and J 8 bases short, with 11 bases between.

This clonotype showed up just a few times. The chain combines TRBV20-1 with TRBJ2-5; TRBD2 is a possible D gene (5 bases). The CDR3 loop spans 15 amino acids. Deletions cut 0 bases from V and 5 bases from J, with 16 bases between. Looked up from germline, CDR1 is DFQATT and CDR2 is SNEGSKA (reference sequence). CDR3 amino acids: CSARDWRRTSETQYF. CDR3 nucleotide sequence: TGCAGTGCTAGAGATTGGAGAAGGACTTCCGAGACCCAGTACTTC.

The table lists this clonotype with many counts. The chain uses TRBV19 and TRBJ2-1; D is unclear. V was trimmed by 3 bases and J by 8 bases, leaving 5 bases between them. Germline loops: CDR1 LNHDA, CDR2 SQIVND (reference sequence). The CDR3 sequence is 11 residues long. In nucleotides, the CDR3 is TGTGCCAGTAGTATTCTCCATGAGCAGTTCTTC. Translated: CASSILHEQFF. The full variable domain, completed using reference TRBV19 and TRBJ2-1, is DGGITQSPKYLFRKEGQNVTLSCEQNLNHDAMYWYRQDPGQGLRLIYYSQIVNDFQKGDIAEGYSVSREKKESFPLTVTSAQKNPTAFYLCASSILHEQFFGPGTRLTVL.

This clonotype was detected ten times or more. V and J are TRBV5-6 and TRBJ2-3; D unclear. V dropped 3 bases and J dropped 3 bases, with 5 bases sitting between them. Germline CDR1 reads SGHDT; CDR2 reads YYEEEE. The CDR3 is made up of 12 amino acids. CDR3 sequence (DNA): TGTGCCAGCAGCTCCTGGACAGATACGCAGTATTTT. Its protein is CASSSWTDTQYF.